The T cell receptor beta chain described here comes from a study of T cells after yellow fever vaccination. General observations from the study: Contamination of FACS-sorted repertoires by abundant clonotypes from the bulk population could occur. By day 5 rather than day 15, the secondary response had peaked, though it was weaker.

CDR1 is SQVTM, CDR2 ANQGSEA, per germline. The CDR3 spans 14 residues. Trimming cost V 4 bases and J 5 bases, with 17 bases left between them. As for this clonotype: What it recognizes is unknown. Possible read error: a much larger clone is one base away.

5'RACE template switching generated TCR cDNA, adding a universal primer site and UMIs. MiXCR, applied by TCRdb to the 5' RACE reads, yields one record per CDR3 protein. The repertoire holds under 300,000 distinct CDR3 sequences, with 13% as singletons. This TCR was sampled from a young man who received the YFV17D yellow fever vaccine. The chain uses TRBV29-1 and TRBJ2-5; D call uncertain. This specimen consisted of CD4+ T cells sorted from PBMCs, obtained 45 days after the yellow fever booster vaccination. The CDR3 region is CSVAEDGRHETQYF. Here the CDR3 DNA reads TGCAGCGTTGCTGAAGATGGACGGCATGAGACCCAGTACTTC.